A single sample is the source of the 10 T cell receptor beta chains below, sequenced in a study of control samples from healthy donors and cancer patients. TCRdb's table, derived via immunoSEQ multiplex PCR, lists solely in-frame clones and lacks some. Of fewer than 500,000 clones in the sample, 80% to 95% were seen once. The sample taken for sequencing was PBMCs. Source of these receptors: a man in his forties with head and neck cancer.

The chain combines TRBV7-2 with TRBJ2-1, with 9 bases identical to TRBD2. Trimming took 1 base from V and 4 from J; bases not matched to a gene: 2. CDR1 SGHTA and CDR2 FQGNSA come from the germline V gene. The CDR3 extends over 15 amino acids. As DNA, the CDR3 is TGTGCCAGCAGCTTAGATCTAGCGGGGTACAATGAGCAGTTCTTC. The encoded protein is CASSLDLAGYNEQFF.

This clone turned up a few times. The rearrangement links TRBV7-8 to TRBJ2-2; 7 nucleotides align to TRBD2. CDR1 is SGHVS and CDR2 is FQNEAQ in the germline V gene. The CDR3 length is 17 residues. V was clipped by 3 bases and J by 3 bases; unmatched bases: 10. In DNA, the CDR3 is TGTGCCAGCAGCTTGCGTCGAGTCCTAGCGGACACCGGGGAGCTGTTTTTT. Amino acids: CASSLRRVLADTGELFF. Full variable domain (missing parts from reference TRBV7-8 and TRBJ2-2): GAGVSQSPRYKVAKRGQDVALRCDPISGHVSLFWYQQALGQGPEFLTYFQNEAQLDKSGLPSDRFFAERPEGSVSTLKIQRTQQEDSAVYLCASSLRRVLADTGELFFGEGSRLTVL.

The CDR3 is CASSHRTNEKLFF. CDR3 in DNA: TGTGCCAGCAGCCATCGAACTAATGAAAAACTGTTTTTT. The J gene is TRBJ1-4, the V gene TRBV3-1 (or the pseudogene TRBV3-2), with D unclear. V gave up 3 bases and J gave up 1 base, with 3 bases separating them. The CDR3 is 13 residues long. The germline CDR1 and CDR2 sequences are LGHDT and YNNKEL (reference sequence).

J is TRBJ1-2 and V is TRBV15; D gene unclear. This CDR3 comprises 13 residues. CDR1 and CDR2 (germline): LNHNV, YYDKDF (reference sequence). The V end was cut by 3 bases, the J end by 0 bases, with 5 bases between. The CDR3 DNA reads TGTGCCACCAGCAGGGGAGCTAACTATGGCTACACCTTC. The encoded protein is CATSRGANYGYTF.

The V gene is TRBV11-2, the J gene TRBJ2-2; tentatively, D is TRBD2 (5 bases). This CDR3 spans 14 amino acids. The V and J ends lost 2 bases and 1 base respectively, with 5 bases between them. Germline V gene sequence: CDR1 SGHAT, CDR2 FQNNGV. CDR3 sequence: CASSLSGNTGELFF. Written as DNA, the CDR3 is TGTGCCAGCAGCTTAAGCGGGAACACCGGGGAGCTGTTTTTT.

The genes are TRBV18 and TRBJ1-1; D is possibly TRBD1 (5 bases). This CDR3 region has 14 residues. Trimming shortened V by 0 bases and J by 7 bases, and 12 bases separated the two germline ends. CDR1 and CDR2 from the germline V gene are KGHSH and LQKENI. The CDR3 loop reads CASSPPRQGFEAFF. CDR3 bases: TGTGCCAGCTCACCACCACGGCAGGGTTTTGAAGCTTTCTTT.

This chain uses TRBV5-8 with TRBJ1-1; D gene uncertain. This CDR3 is 14 amino acids long. Deletions cut 4 bases from V and 6 bases from J, with 16 bases between. CDR1 and CDR2 (germline): SGHTS, YDEGEE. The CDR3 DNA follows: TGTGCCAGCAGCGCCTATGGAGGTCGGGCTGAAGCTTTCTTT. Translated: CASSAYGGRAEAFF.

The V call is TRBV5-1, the J call TRBJ2-3; TRBD2 matches at 9 bases. The CDR3 extends over 16 amino acids. Unmatched junction bases numbered 5, after V lost 0 bases and J lost 3 bases. Germline CDR1 is SGHRS and CDR2 is YFSETQ. The CDR3: CASSLGRGGQTDTQYF. CDR3 coding DNA: TGCGCCAGCAGCTTGGGGCGGGGGGGCCAGACAGATACGCAGTATTTT.

This chain connects TRBV7-9 to TRBJ2-7, with D possibly TRBD1 on 6 matching bases. The CDR3 consists of 14 residues. Per the germline V gene, CDR1 is SEHNR and CDR2 is FQNEAQ (reference sequence). V shed 5 bases and J shed 4 bases, with 15 bases lying between them. The CDR3 DNA follows: TGTGCCAGCAGCCCTAGTTGGACAGATTACGAGCAGTACTTC. This translates into CASSPSWTDYEQYF. Filled out from reference TRBV7-9 and TRBJ2-7, the complete variable domain reads DTGVSQNPRHKITKRGQNVTFRCDPISEHNRLYWYRQTLGQGPEFLTYFQNEAQLEKSRLLSDRFSAERPKGSFSTLEIQRTEQGDSAMYLCASSPSWTDYEQYFGPGTRLTVT.

This chain links TRBV29-1 with TRBJ1-1; 7 bases are shared with TRBD1. J was trimmed by 4 bases and V by 4 bases; bases with no gene match: 3. CDR1 and CDR2 (germline): SQVTM, ANQGSEA. CDR3 length: 12 amino acids. The CDR3 sequence: CSVGRGRTEAFF. CDR3 bases: TGCAGCGTTGGAAGGGGGCGCACTGAAGCTTTCTTT.